This TCR beta chain was identified in a study of blood T cell repertoires in COVID-19. Turning to the study itself: The United States, Italy and Spain supplied acute and convalescent COVID-19 samples. In each case, the material was cDNA or gDNA derived from T cells, B-cell-depleted T cells, or PBMCs.

Germline V gene data show CDR1 as SGDLS and CDR2 as YYNGEE. Unmatched junction bases numbered 1, after V lost 2 bases and J lost 0 bases. This CDR3 comprises 14 residues. Original handling: The assay estimated nucleated cells by amplifying reference gene primers. Assay: immunoSEQ multiplex PCR; the TCRdb copy retains only in-frame clones and omits some. V, J and clone size were drawn from that table, and D and trimming were deduced from the DNA. This sample has around 240,000 clones; 80% to 90% occur once, and the top ten carry just over 0.85%. Participant-reported clinical history was the basis for cohort assignment.

This TCR was sampled from a man aged 50-59 years who had been exposed to COVID-19. Specimen: PBMCs or T cells enriched from blood (not recorded which). The chain combines TRBV9 with TRBJ1-1, with 7 bases that match TRBD1. The CDR3 loop is CASSVRGLNTEAFF. The CDR3 region has the DNA TGTGCCAGCAGCGTTAGGGGGCTGAACACTGAAGCTTTCTTT.